The rows below give T cell receptor beta chains drawn from one sample of a study of T-cell memory formation after mild COVID-19. TCRdb reprocessed the 5' RACE reads with MiXCR, giving one entry per CDR3 protein. The sample includes 200,000 to 300,000 distinct CDR3 sequences, 8.5% to 9.5% of them seen just once. Sequencing was carried out using PBMCs or a T cell subset sorted from them (not recorded which). These TCRs come from a man aged 18 to 30 who had mild COVID-19 (a few samples of this study predate the infection). Cell type and time point are not known. The CDR3 runs from the conserved cysteine through the conserved F or W. A D gene is named only where the DNA matches it firmly. Part of the rows lack a size; the others show once, few, many or a class for expanded clones.

many,NA,TRBV6-2/TRBV6-3,TRBJ1-1,TGTGCCAGCAGTTACGGGGGCATGAACACTGAAGCTTTCTTT,CASSYGGMNTEAFF
NA,TRBD1,TRBV20-1,TRBJ1-2,TGCAGTGCTACACGAACAGGGGGCACGGGCTACACCTTC,CSATRTGGTGYTF
few,NA,TRBV10-2,TRBJ2-5,TGCGCCAGCAGTGAGTCCCGGACAAAGGAGACCCAGTACTTC,CASSESRTKETQYF
NA,TRBD2,TRBV2,TRBJ2-1,TGTGCCAGCACGGCGGAAGCGGGGGCCCAAAATGAGCAGTTCTTC,CASTAEAGAQNEQFF
NA,TRBD1,TRBV6-2/TRBV6-3,TRBJ2-1,TGTGCCAGCAGTTACTTCTTGGGACAGGGTTGGGGTGAGCAGTTCTTC,CASSYFLGQGWGEQFF
NA,NA,TRBV7-2,TRBJ2-7,TGTGCCAGCAGCTTACCGGGATTCGGCTACGAGCAGTACTTC,CASSLPGFGYEQYF
many,NA,TRBV12-3/TRBV12-4,TRBJ1-5,TGTGCCAGCAGTTTGGGGTACCTCCAGCCCCAGCATTTT,CASSLGYLQPQHF
NA,NA,TRBV5-5,TRBJ1-1,TGTGCCAGCAGCTTGATATCGTCAGGGAACACTGAAGCTTTCTTT,CASSLISSGNTEAFF
NA,TRBD1,TRBV20-1,TRBJ1-1,TGCAGTGCTAGGGAGGACAGGTACACTGAAGCTTTCTTT,CSAREDRYTEAFF
NA,TRBD1,TRBV20-1,TRBJ1-3,TGCAGTGTCCCGGGACAGGGGTGGAACACCATATATTTT,CSVPGQGWNTIYF
few,NA,TRBV7-9,TRBJ2-3,TGTGCCAGCAGCTTAGGAGCGTTGACTACGCAGTATTTT,CASSLGALTTQYF
few,NA,TRBV4-1,TRBJ1-5,TGCGCCAGCAGCCAAGATATCAGGGGAGTTGGCAATCAGCCCCAGCATTTT,CASSQDIRGVGNQPQHF
few,TRBD1,TRBV29-1,TRBJ2-5,TGCAGCGGTCTTCAGGGGGCCGGTGAGACCCAGTACTTC,CSGLQGAGETQYF
few,NA,TRBV5-1,TRBJ1-3,TGCGCCAGCAGCTTGGGCCACGACGGAAACACCATATATTTT,CASSLGHDGNTIYF
many,NA,TRBV7-3,TRBJ1-1,TGTGCCAGCAGCCCCCAGGGTGACACTGAAGCTTTCTTT,CASSPQGDTEAFF
NA,NA,TRBV7-2,TRBJ2-2,TGTGCCAGCAGCTCCGACGTGTCCAGTTTCGCGAACACCGGGGAGCTGTTTTTT,CASSSDVSSFANTGELFF
NA,TRBD1,TRBV11-2,TRBJ1-5,TGTGCCAGCAGCGGACAGGGGCTCGGTCAGCCCCAGCATTTT,CASSGQGLGQPQHF
many,NA,TRBV5-1,TRBJ2-7,TGCGCCAGCAGCTTGGCGGAGGAGCAGTACTTC,CASSLAEEQYF
NA,TRBD1,TRBV12-3/TRBV12-4,TRBJ2-1,TGTGCCAGCAGTTCCCGGACAGGAATCAATGAGCAGTTCTTC,CASSSRTGINEQFF
NA,NA,TRBV6-2/TRBV6-3,TRBJ2-7,TGTGCCAGCAGTTACCAACAGGTTACCTACGAGCAGTACTTC,CASSYQQVTYEQYF
few,NA,TRBV7-8,TRBJ2-1,TGTGCCAGCAGCCGGGGGGCTTCCTACAATGAGCAGTTCTTC,CASSRGASYNEQFF
many,NA,TRBV7-2,TRBJ1-1,TGTGCCAGCAGCCGGGGGACACCCTTAGTGGGGGCTGAAGCTTTCTTT,CASSRGTPLVGAEAFF
NA,NA,TRBV10-3,TRBJ1-1,TGTGCCATCAGTGAGGCGACAGCGTGGAATACTGAAGCTTTCTTT,CAISEATAWNTEAFF
NA,NA,TRBV5-1,TRBJ2-2,TGCGCCAGCAGCCGGAGGACGGTCACCGGGGAGCTGTTTTTT,CASSRRTVTGELFF
NA,NA,TRBV27,TRBJ2-3,TGTGCCAGCAGTTTAAGGGTCCGGGGTCCAGATACGCAGTATTTT,CASSLRVRGPDTQYF
NA,TRBD1,TRBV19,TRBJ2-1,TGTGCCAGTAGTCCACCGGGGACAGGGAGGTTTCGGGAGCAGTTCTTC,CASSPPGTGRFREQFF
few,NA,TRBV20-1,TRBJ2-2,TGCAGTGCCGTGACGTCCGGGGAGCTGTTTTTT,CSAVTSGELFF
few,NA,TRBV12-3/TRBV12-4,TRBJ1-5,TGTGCCAGCAGTTCGTCGGTGGCCCATAGCAATCAGCCCCAGCATTTT,CASSSSVAHSNQPQHF
NA,NA,TRBV20-1,TRBJ1-1,TGCAGTGCCCTACAGTCGACGGTGAACACTGAAGCTTTCTTT,CSALQSTVNTEAFF
few,NA,TRBV4-2,TRBJ2-3,TGTGCCAGCAGCCAAGATCAGCAGGGCACAGATACGCAGTATTTT,CASSQDQQGTDTQYF
few,NA,TRBV7-9,TRBJ2-5,TGTGCCAGCAGCTTAGGAGGGCTATCAGAGACCCAGTACTTC,CASSLGGLSETQYF
NA,NA,TRBV19,TRBJ1-1,TGTGCCAGTCGTTCCGGACGGGGAGGGGACACTGAAGCTTTCTTT,CASRSGRGGDTEAFF
few,NA,TRBV7-9,TRBJ1-2,TGTGCCAGCATGGCCTGGACAGATAACTATGGCTACACCTTC,CASMAWTDNYGYTF
few,NA,TRBV5-1,TRBJ2-3,TGCGCCAGCAGCTTGCCAATAGAGTCATCTACAGATACGCAGTATTTT,CASSLPIESSTDTQYF
NA,TRBD1,TRBV7-2,TRBJ2-7,TGTGCCAGCAGCTCGGACAGGGGGCTCACCTACGAGCAGTACTTC,CASSSDRGLTYEQYF
many,NA,TRBV18,TRBJ2-2,TGTGCCAGCTCACCAACTACAGGGACGGGGAACACCGGGGAGCTGTTTTTT,CASSPTTGTGNTGELFF
few,NA,TRBV29-1,TRBJ1-2,TGCAGCGTTTTCGACTATGGCTACACCTTC,CSVFDYGYTF
many,TRBD2,TRBV7-3,TRBJ2-3,TGTGCCAGCAGCTTAAGCGGGGGGGCCACAGATACGCAGTATTTT,CASSLSGGATDTQYF
NA,NA,TRBV5-1,TRBJ1-5,TGCGCCAGCAGGGCTTCCAGCAATCAGCCCCAGCATTTT,CASRASSNQPQHF
few,NA,TRBV20-1,TRBJ2-3,TGCAGTGCTAGAGTAACCTGGGGTAGCACAGATACGCAGTATTTT,CSARVTWGSTDTQYF
NA,TRBD1,TRBV29-1,TRBJ2-1,TGCAGCGCCATACCCCCGGACAGGGGAGTTGAGCAGTTCTTC,CSAIPPDRGVEQFF
NA,NA,TRBV5-1,TRBJ1-2,TGCGCCAGCAGCTTTGTGGCAGGGGAAGGCTACACCTTC,CASSFVAGEGYTF